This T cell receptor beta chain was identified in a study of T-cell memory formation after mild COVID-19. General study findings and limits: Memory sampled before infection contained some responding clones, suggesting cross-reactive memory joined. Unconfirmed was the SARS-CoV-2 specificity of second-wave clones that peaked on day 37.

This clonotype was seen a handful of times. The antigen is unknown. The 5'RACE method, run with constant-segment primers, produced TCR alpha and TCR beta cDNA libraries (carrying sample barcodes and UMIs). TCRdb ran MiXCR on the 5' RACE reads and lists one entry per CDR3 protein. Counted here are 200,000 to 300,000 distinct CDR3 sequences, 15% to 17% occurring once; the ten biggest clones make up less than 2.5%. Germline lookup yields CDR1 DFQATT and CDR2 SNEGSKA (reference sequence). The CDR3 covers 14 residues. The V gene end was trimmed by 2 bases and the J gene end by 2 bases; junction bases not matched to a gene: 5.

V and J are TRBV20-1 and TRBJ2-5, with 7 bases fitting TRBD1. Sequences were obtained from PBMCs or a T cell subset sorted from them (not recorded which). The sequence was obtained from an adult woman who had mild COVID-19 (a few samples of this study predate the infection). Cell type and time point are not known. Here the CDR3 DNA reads TGCAGTGCTAGACACGGGACAGATCAAGAGACCCAGTACTTC. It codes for CSARHGTDQETQYF.